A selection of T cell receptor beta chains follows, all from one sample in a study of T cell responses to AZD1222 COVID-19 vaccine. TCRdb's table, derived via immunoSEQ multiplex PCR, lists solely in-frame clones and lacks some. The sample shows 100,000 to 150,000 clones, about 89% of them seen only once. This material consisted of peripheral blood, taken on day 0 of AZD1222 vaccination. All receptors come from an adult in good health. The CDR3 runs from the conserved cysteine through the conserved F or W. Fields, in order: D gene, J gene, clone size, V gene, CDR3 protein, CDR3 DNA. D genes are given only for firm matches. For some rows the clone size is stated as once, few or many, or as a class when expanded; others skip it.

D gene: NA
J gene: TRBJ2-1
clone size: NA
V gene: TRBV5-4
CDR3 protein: CASSLETQKYNEQFF
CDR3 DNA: TGTGCCAGCAGCTTGGAGACTCAGAAGTACAATGAGCAGTTCTTC

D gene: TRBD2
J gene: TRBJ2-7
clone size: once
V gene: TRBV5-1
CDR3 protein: CASASGTTNYEQYF
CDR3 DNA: TGCGCCAGCGCCTCGGGGACTACTAACTACGAGCAGTACTTC

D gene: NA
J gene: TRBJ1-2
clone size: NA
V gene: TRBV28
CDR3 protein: CASSLGYPGYGYTF
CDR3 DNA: TGTGCCAGCAGTTTAGGGTACCCTGGCTATGGCTACACCTTC

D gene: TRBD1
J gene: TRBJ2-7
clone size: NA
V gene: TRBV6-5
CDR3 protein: CASARQGPYEQYF
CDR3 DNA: TGTGCCAGCGCCAGACAGGGGCCCTACGAGCAGTACTTC

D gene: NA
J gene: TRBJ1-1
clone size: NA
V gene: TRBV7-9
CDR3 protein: CASSFTGGTDEAFF
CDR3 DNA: TGTGCCAGCAGCTTCACTGGTGGGACGGATGAAGCTTTCTTT

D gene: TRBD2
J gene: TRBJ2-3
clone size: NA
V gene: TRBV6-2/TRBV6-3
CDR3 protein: CASSYPTRGTSGGLDTQYF
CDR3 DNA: TGTGCCAGCAGTTACCCCACGCGAGGGACTAGCGGGGGGTTGGATACGCAGTATTTT

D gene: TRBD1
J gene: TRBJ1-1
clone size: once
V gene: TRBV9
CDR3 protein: CASSVGGGGGTEAFF
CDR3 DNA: TGTGCCAGCAGCGTAGGAGGAGGGGGCGGAACTGAAGCTTTCTTT

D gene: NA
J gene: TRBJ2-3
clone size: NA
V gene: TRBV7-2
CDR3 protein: CASSPQTGTYSTDTQYF
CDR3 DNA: TGTGCCAGCAGCCCACAAACCGGGACTTATAGCACAGATACGCAGTATTTT

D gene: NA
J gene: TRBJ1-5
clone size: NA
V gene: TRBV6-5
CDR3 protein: CASRSGDSNQPQHF
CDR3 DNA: TGTGCCAGCAGATCAGGGGATAGCAATCAGCCCCAGCATTTT

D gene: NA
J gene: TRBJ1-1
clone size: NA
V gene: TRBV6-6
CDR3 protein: CASTAGINTEAFF
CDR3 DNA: TGTGCCAGCACGGCGGGTATTAACACTGAAGCTTTCTTT

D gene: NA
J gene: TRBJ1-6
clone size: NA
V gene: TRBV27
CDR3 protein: CASSFGVSPLHF
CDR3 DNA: TGTGCCAGCAGTTTTGGGGTTTCACCCCTCCACTTT

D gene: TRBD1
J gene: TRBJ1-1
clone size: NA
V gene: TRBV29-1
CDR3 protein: CSADRGGEAFF
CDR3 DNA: TGCAGCGCTGACAGGGGGGGCGAAGCTTTCTTT

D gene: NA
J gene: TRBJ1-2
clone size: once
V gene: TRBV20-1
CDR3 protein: CSALEGYGYTF
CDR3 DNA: TGCAGTGCTCTGGAAGGGTATGGCTACACCTTC

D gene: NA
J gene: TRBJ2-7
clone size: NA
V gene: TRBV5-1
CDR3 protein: CASSHSGDYEQYF
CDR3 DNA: TGCGCCAGCAGCCATTCAGGGGACTACGAGCAGTACTTC

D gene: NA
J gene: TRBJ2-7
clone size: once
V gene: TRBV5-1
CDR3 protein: CASSLSQGLIENEQYF
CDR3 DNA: TGCGCCAGCAGCTTGAGTCAGGGGCTGATTGAAAACGAGCAGTACTTC

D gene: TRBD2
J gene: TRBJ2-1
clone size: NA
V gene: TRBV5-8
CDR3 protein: CASSLSGASGRYNEQFF
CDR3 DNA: TGTGCCAGCAGCTTGAGTGGGGCTAGCGGGAGATACAATGAGCAGTTCTTC

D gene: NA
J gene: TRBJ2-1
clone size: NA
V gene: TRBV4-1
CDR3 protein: CASSQEGNPYNEQFF
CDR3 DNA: TGCGCCAGCAGCCAAGAAGGGAACCCCTACAATGAGCAGTTCTTC

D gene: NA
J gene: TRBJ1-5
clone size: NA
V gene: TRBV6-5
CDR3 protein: CASSGGNQPQHF
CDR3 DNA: TGTGCCAGCAGCGGGGGGAATCAGCCCCAGCATTTT

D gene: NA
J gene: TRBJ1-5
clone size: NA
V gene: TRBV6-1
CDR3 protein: CASSEALGGAGNQPQHF
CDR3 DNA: TGTGCCAGCAGTGAAGCTCTTGGGGGGGCGGGCAATCAGCCCCAGCATTTT

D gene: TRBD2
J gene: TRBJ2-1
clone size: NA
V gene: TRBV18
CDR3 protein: CASIPGLAGDEQFF
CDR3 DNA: TGTGCCAGCATTCCGGGACTAGCGGGAGATGAGCAATTCTTC

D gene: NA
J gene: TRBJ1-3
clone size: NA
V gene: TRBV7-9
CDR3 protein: CASSLSGGGNTIYF
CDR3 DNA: TGTGCCAGCAGCTTATCGGGCGGTGGAAACACCATATATTTT

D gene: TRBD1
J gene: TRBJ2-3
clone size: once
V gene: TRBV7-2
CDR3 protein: CASSLVGQGFTDTQYF
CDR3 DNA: TGTGCCAGCAGCTTAGTGGGACAGGGTTTCACAGATACGCAGTATTTT

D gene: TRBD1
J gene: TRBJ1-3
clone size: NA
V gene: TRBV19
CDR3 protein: CASSTGTGSGNTIYF
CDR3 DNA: TGTGCCAGTAGTACCGGGACAGGCTCTGGAAACACCATATATTTT

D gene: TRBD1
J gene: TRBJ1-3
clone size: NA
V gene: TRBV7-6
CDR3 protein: CASSLETGAGNTIYF
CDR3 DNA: TGTGCCAGCAGTCTCGAGACAGGGGCAGGAAACACCATATATTTT

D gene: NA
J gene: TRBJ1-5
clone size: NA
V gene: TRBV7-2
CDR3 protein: CASSLGGPRFGNQPQHF
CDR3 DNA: TGTGCCAGCAGCTTAGGAGGGCCAAGATTCGGCAATCAGCCCCAGCATTTT

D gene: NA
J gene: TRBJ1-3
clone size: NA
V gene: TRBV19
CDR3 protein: CASSIGNSNTIYF
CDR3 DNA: TGTGCCAGTAGTATAGGCAACTCCAACACCATATATTTT

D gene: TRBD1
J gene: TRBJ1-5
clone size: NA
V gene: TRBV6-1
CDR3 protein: CASSEARDRGFPQHF
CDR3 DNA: TGTGCCAGCAGTGAAGCCCGGGACAGGGGGTTTCCCCAGCATTTT

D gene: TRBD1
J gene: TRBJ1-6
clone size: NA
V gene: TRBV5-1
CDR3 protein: CASSWTGSNSPLHF
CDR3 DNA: TGCGCCAGCAGCTGGACAGGGAGTAATTCACCCCTCCACTTT

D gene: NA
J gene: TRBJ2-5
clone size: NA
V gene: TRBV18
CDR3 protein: CASSPRTTETQYF
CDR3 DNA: TGTGCCAGCTCACCACGGACCACGGAGACCCAGTACTTC

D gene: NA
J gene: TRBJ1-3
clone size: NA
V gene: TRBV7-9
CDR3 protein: CASRNDPGNTIYF
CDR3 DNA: TGTGCCAGCAGGAACGATCCGGGAAACACCATATATTTT

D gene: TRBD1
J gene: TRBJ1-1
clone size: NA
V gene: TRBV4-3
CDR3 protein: CASSQDRGWSEAFF
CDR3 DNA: TGCGCCAGCAGCCAAGACAGGGGGTGGTCTGAAGCTTTCTTT

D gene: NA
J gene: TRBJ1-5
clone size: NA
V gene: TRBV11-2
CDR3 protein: CASSSDSPIYSNQPQHF
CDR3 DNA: TGTGCCAGCAGCTCGGACAGCCCCATCTATAGCAATCAGCCCCAGCATTTT

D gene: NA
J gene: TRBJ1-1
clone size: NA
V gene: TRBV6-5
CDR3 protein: CASRSVRVGDTEAFF
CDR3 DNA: TGTGCCAGCAGGTCAGTCCGGGTAGGGGACACTGAAGCTTTCTTT

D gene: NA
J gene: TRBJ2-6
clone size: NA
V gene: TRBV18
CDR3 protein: CASSPFIVNQEYSGANVLTF
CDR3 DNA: TGTGCCAGCTCACCATTTATAGTTAATCAGGAGTACTCTGGGGCCAACGTCCTGACTTTC

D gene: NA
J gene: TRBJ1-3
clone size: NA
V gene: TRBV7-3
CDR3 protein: CASSLGGYSNTIYF
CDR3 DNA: TGTGCCAGCAGCTTAGGCGGTTACAGTAACACCATATATTTT

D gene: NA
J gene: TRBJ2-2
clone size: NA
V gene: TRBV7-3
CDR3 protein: CASSLTGAGHTGELFF
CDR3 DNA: TGTGCCAGCAGCTTAACAGGGGCAGGGCACACCGGGGAGCTGTTTTTT

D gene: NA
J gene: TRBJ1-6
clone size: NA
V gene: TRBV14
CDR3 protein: CASSQGLMGNSPLHF
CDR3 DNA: TGTGCCAGCAGCCAAGGCCTCATGGGAAATTCACCCCTCCACTTT

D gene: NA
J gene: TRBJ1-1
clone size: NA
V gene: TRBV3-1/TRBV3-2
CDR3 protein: CASSLLGMNTEAFF
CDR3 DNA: TGTGCCAGCAGCCTTCTGGGGATGAACACTGAAGCTTTCTTT

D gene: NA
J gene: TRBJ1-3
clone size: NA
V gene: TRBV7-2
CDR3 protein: CASSLERTGNTIYF
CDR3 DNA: TGTGCCAGCAGCTTAGAACGCACTGGAAACACCATATATTTT

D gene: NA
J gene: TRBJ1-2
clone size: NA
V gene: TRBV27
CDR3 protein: CASSLLGTDGYTF
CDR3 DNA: TGTGCCAGCAGTTTATTGGGGACGGATGGCTACACCTTC

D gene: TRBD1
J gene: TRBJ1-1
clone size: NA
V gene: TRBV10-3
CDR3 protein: CAINTGGASTEAFF
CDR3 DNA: TGTGCCATCAACACAGGGGGCGCAAGCACTGAAGCTTTCTTT

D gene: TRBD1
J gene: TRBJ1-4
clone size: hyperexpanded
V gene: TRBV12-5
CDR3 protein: CASGLGGTGGPNEKLFF
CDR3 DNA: TGTGCTAGTGGTTTGGGTGGGACAGGGGGCCCTAATGAAAAACTGTTTTTT

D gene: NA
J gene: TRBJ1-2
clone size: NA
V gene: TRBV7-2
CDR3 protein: CASSLATGPYGYTF
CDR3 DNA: TGTGCCAGCAGCTTAGCGACAGGTCCCTATGGCTACACCTTC

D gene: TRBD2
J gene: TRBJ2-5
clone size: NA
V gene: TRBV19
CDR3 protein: CASSSGLAAQETQYF
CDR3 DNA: TGTGCCAGTAGTTCCGGACTAGCGGCCCAAGAGACCCAGTACTTC

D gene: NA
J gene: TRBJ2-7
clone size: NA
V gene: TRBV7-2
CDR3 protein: CASSSADIAYEQYF
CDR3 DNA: TGTGCCAGCAGCTCCGCGGATATCGCCTACGAGCAGTACTTC

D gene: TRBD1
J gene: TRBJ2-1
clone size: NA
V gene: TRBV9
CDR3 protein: CASSGMDRGGNEQFF
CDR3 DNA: TGTGCCAGCAGCGGCATGGACAGGGGTGGCAATGAGCAGTTCTTC

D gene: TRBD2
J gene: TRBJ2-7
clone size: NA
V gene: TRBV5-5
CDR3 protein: CASSPGRGSYEQYF
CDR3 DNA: TGTGCCAGCAGCCCGGGGAGGGGCTCCTACGAGCAGTACTTC

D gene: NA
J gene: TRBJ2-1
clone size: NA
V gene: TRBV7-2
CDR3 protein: CASSLGLPRGSYNEQFF
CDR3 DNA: TGTGCCAGCAGCTTAGGCCTGCCTCGGGGCTCCTACAATGAGCAGTTCTTC

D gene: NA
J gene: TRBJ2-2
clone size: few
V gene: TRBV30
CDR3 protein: CAWSIGLAGELFF
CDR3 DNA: TGTGCCTGGAGTATAGGGCTGGCCGGGGAGCTGTTTTTT

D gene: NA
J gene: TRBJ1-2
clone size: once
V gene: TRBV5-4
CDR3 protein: CASSRDTINYGYTF
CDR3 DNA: TGTGCCAGCAGCAGGGACACCATAAACTATGGCTACACCTTC

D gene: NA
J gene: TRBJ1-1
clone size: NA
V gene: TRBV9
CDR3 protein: CASSGPMNTEAFF
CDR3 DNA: TGTGCCAGCAGCGGACCAATGAACACTGAAGCTTTCTTT

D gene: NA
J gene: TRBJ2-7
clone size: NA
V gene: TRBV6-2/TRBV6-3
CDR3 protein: CASSRGTYEQYF
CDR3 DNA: TGTGCCAGCAGCCGGGGAACCTACGAGCAGTACTTC

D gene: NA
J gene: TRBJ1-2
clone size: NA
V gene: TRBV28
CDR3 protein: CASSLGSGNYGYTF
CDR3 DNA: TGTGCCAGCAGTTTAGGTTCAGGGAACTATGGCTACACCTTC